These T cell receptor beta chains were read from a single sample in a study of cytomegalovirus exposure and HLA in healthy donors. Measured with immunoSEQ multiplex PCR; TCRdb has only the in-frame clones, and not every one. The data show 30,000 to 35,000 clones, 75% to 85% seen once. The specimen was PBMCs. The receptors come from a male donor in good health and CMV-seronegative. Both conserved end residues are part of each CDR3.

TRBV6-5	TRBJ1-4	CASSYGVRIANEKLFF
TRBV5-1	TRBJ2-7	CASSLVSQGEQYF
TRBV6-1	TRBJ1-1	CASRRDRGQDTEAFF
TRBV11-2	TRBJ2-7	CASSSLAGLYEQYF
TRBV5-4	TRBJ1-1	CASSLGQGMNTEAFF
TRBV4-2	TRBJ2-5	CASSQSQPQETQYF
TRBV5-1	TRBJ2-7	CASSPRTESSYEQYF
TRBV10-3	TRBJ1-2	CAIREVRDYGYTF
TRBV10-1	TRBJ1-3	CASSSQSGNTIYF
TRBV5-6	TRBJ2-3	CASSEQGVENTDTQYF
TRBV7-9	TRBJ2-7	CASSFTQTGSYEQYF
TRBV29-1	TRBJ1-5	CSVVIGNQPQHF
TRBV29-1	TRBJ2-7	CSVVWGVPQSYEQYF
TRBV4-3	TRBJ1-4	CASSRLGQGNEKLFF
TRBV9	TRBJ1-1	CASSVFGNTEAFF
TRBV9	TRBJ1-2	CASSVDWQGRYGYTF
TRBV6-5	TRBJ1-5	CASGQGGNQPQHF
TRBV4-1	TRBJ2-7	CASSATRGPRGEQYF
TRBV2	TRBJ1-1	CASSVGGFTEAFF
TRBV30	TRBJ1-4	CAWSLGTATNEKLFF
TRBV2	TRBJ1-2	CASSEGAGGYTF
TRBV19	TRBJ1-5	CASTWGGQPQHF
TRBV5-1	TRBJ1-5	CASSPGYSNQPQHF
TRBV5-4	TRBJ2-5	CASSLGPSASEETQYF
TRBV5-1	TRBJ2-1	CASSLGLGMASGEQFF
TRBV5-1	TRBJ1-1	CASSFHRDTEAFF
TRBV4-2	TRBJ2-7	CASSQDRTALYEQYF
TRBV11-1	TRBJ1-6	CASSLKGTARSSYNSPLHF
TRBV19	TRBJ2-1	CASSIAGQGAYNEQFF
TRBV5-1	TRBJ1-4	CASSPDRRDEKLFF
TRBV18	TRBJ2-5	CASSPPADQETQYF
TRBV30	TRBJ1-1	CAWSGGTGNTEAFF